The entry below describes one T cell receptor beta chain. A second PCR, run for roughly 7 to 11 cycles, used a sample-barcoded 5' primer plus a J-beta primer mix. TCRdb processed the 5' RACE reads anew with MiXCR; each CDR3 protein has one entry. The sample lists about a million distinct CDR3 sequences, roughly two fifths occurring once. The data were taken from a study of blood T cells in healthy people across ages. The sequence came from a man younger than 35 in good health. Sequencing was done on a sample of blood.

The CDR3: CASSLGSAGDLTDTQYF. DNA of the CDR3: TGTGCCAGCAGCTTAGGATCAGCGGGGGACCTCACAGATACGCAGTATTTT. The chain recombines TRBV11-3 with TRBJ2-3; 8 bases match TRBD2. V gave up 1 base and J gave up 2 bases; unmatched junction bases: 8. This CDR3 has 17 amino acids. CDR1 and CDR2 (germline): SGHNT, YENEEA.